This T cell receptor beta chain was recorded in a study of blood T cell repertoires in COVID-19. About the research overall: Samples taken during acute and convalescent COVID-19 were collected in the United States, Italy and Spain. PBMCs, B-cell-depleted T cells, or T cells provided the cDNA or gDNA that made up the material.

The germline V gene has CDR1 LNHNV and CDR2 YYDKDF (reference sequence). The CDR3 is 15 amino acids. J lost 6 bases, V lost 3 bases, and 6 bases had no gene match. Study processing details: The authors estimated nucleated cell counts from reference gene primer amplification. Clones were sequenced by immunoSEQ multiplex PCR, and TCRdb holds only the in-frame ones, with some missing. V and J calls and clone size are those listed in that table; D and trimming were worked out from the DNA. Found here are approximately 360,000 clones, around 92% of them singletons; the top ten hold 0.95% to 1.5%. This clonotype was sampled from a man aged 40-49 years with acute or convalescent COVID-19. Sequenced sample: peripheral blood. The V gene is TRBV15, the J gene TRBJ1-5; 9 nucleotides match TRBD1. The CDR3 sequence: CATSRVTGGSQPQHF. The CDR3 coding sequence is TGTGCCACCAGCAGGGTAACAGGGGGCAGTCAGCCCCAGCATTTT.